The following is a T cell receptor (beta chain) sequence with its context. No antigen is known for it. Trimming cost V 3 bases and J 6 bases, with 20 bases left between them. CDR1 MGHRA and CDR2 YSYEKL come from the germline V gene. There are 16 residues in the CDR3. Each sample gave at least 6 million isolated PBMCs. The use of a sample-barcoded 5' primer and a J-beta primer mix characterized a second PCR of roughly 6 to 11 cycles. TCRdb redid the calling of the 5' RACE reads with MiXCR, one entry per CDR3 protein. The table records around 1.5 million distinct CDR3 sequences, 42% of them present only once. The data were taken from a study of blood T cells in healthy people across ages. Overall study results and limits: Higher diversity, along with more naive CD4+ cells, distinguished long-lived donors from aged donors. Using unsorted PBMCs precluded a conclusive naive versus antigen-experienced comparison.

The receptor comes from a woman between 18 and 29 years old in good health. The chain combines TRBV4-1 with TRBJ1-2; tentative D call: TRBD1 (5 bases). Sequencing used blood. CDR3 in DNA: TGCGCCAGCAGCCATGGCCAGGGAGGGACTTATAATGGCTACACCTTC. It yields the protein CASSHGQGGTYNGYTF.